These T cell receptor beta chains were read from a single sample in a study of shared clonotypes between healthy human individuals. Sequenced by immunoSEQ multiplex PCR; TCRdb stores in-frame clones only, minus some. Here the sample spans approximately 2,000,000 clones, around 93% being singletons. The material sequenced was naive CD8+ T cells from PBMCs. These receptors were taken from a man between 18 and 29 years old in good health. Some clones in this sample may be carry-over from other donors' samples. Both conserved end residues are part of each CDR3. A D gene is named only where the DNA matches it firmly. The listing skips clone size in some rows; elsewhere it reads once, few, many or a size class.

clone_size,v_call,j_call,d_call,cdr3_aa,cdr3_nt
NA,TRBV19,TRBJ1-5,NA,CASSIRQGGQPQHF,TGTGCCAGTAGTATCCGGCAGGGCGGTCAGCCCCAGCATTTT
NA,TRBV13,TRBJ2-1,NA,CASSLVATGQFF,TGTGCCAGCAGCTTAGTGGCCACCGGGCAGTTCTTC
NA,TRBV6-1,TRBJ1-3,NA,CASTSDIFGNTIYF,TGTGCCAGCACCTCCGACATCTTTGGAAACACCATATATTTT
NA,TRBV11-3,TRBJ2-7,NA,CASSTSGTDYEQYF,TGTGCCAGCAGCACTTCCGGGACTGACTACGAGCAGTACTTC
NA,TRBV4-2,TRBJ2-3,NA,CASSPLGWGTKDTQYF,TGTGCCAGCAGCCCCCTAGGCTGGGGCACGAAAGATACGCAGTATTTT
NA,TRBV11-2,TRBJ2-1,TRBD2,CASSSIAGANNEQFF,TGTGCCAGCAGCTCGATAGCGGGGGCCAACAATGAGCAGTTCTTC
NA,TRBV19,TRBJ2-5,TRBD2,CASSRSWGREGETQYF,TGTGCCAGTAGTAGGTCATGGGGGAGGGAGGGAGAGACCCAGTACTTC
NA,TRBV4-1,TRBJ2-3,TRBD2,CASRTGLAGLADTQYF,TGCGCCAGCCGTACCGGACTAGCGGGATTGGCAGATACGCAGTATTTT
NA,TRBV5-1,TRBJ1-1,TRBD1,CASSWNSGGNTEAFF,TGCGCCAGCAGCTGGAATTCAGGGGGGAACACTGAAGCTTTCTTT
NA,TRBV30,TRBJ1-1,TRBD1,CAWSPTGGTEAFF,TGTGCCTGGAGTCCAACAGGGGGAACTGAAGCTTTCTTT
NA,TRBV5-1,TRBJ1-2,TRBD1,CASSLVGQGADGYTF,TGCGCCAGCAGCTTGGTGGGGCAGGGGGCCGATGGCTACACCTTC
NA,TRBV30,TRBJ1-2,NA,CAWSAGGLGYTF,TGTGCCTGGAGTGCCGGCGGCTTGGGCTACACCTTC
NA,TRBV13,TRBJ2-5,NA,CASSSRDSQETQYF,TGTGCCAGCAGCTCCCGGGACTCACAAGAGACCCAGTACTTC
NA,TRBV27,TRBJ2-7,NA,CASSFDTGGYEQYF,TGTGCCAGCAGTTTCGACACTGGGGGATACGAGCAGTACTTC
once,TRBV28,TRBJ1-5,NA,CASSLRATNQPQHF,TGTGCCAGCAGTTTACGAGCCACTAATCAGCCCCAGCATTTT
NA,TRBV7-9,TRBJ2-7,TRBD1,CASSRDRPHYEQYF,TGTGCCAGCAGCCGGGACAGACCCCACTACGAGCAGTACTTC
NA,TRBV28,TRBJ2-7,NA,CASSLRAAYEQYF,TGTGCCAGCAGTTTACGGGCAGCCTACGAGCAGTACTTC
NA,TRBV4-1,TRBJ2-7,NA,CASSQDGSYEQYF,TGCGCCAGCAGCCAAGATGGGAGTTACGAGCAGTACTTC
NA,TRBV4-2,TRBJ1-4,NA,CASSQERTGFEKLFF,TGTGCCAGCAGCCAAGAACGCACAGGGTTTGAAAAACTGTTTTTT
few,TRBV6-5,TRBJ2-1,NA,CASSYSTEQFF,TGTGCCAGCAGTTACTCGACTGAGCAGTTCTTC
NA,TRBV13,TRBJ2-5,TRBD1,CASSPRTGGSETQYF,TGTGCCAGCAGCCCCCGGACAGGGGGATCAGAGACCCAGTACTTC
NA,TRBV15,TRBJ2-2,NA,CATNIGNTGELFF,TGTGCCACCAATATCGGTAACACCGGGGAGCTGTTTTTT
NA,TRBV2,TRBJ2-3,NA,CASSDGGFSTDTQYF,TGTGCCAGCAGTGATGGGGGATTTAGCACAGATACGCAGTATTTT
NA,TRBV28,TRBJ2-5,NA,CASSFEASTSAQYF,TGTGCCAGCAGTTTCGAGGCATCCACCTCGGCCCAGTACTTC
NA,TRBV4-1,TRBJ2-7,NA,CASSQGGTYEQYF,TGCGCCAGCAGCCAAGGGGGAACCTACGAGCAGTACTTC